These T cell receptor beta chains were read from a single sample in a study of T cells in localized non-small cell lung cancer. Some clones are missing from TCRdb's copy, which holds only in-frame ones; the method was immunoSEQ multiplex PCR. The table records 2,500 to 3,000 clones, more than 30% of them present only once. This specimen was lung tumor tissue, taken before any cancer treatment. Receptor source: a male donor at least 60 years old with stage I squamous cell lung carcinoma. CDR3s include the opening cysteine and the closing phenylalanine or tryptophan. D genes are given only for firm matches. Not all rows give a size; the values are once, few, many and, for expanded clones, a class.

clone size	J gene	V gene	D gene	CDR3 protein	CDR3 DNA
-	TRBJ1-4	TRBV30	-	CAWDNRGNEKLFF	TGTGCCTGGGACAATAGAGGGAATGAAAAACTGTTTTTT
-	TRBJ2-3	TRBV14	TRBD2	CASSSRGGSGMVSTDTQYF	TGTGCCAGCAGCTCGAGAGGAGGAAGCGGGATGGTAAGCACAGATACGCAGTATTTT
few	TRBJ1-3	TRBV23-1	-	CASRRGNSGNTIYF	TGCGCCAGCCGAAGGGGCAACTCTGGAAACACCATATATTTT
-	TRBJ2-1	TRBV6-8	TRBD2	CASSRSGGRFQEQFF	TGTGCCAGCAGCCGGAGCGGGGGGCGTTTTCAGGAGCAGTTCTTC
-	TRBJ1-2	TRBV29-1	-	CSIEGLNYGYTF	TGCAGCATTGAGGGACTTAACTATGGCTACACCTTC
-	TRBJ2-2	TRBV29-1	TRBD1	CSARGTGRTGELFF	TGCAGCGCCCGAGGGACAGGGCGGACCGGGGAGCTGTTTTTT
few	TRBJ2-6	TRBV11-3	-	CASSLGAGMSSGANVLTF	TGTGCCAGCAGCTTAGGGGCAGGCATGTCATCTGGGGCCAACGTCCTGACTTTC
-	TRBJ2-3	TRBV19	TRBD1	CASSAPKTGGPDTQYF	TGTGCCAGTAGTGCCCCGAAGACAGGGGGCCCAGATACGCAGTATTTT
-	TRBJ1-1	TRBV30	-	CAWSDNTEAFF	TGTGCCTGGAGTGATAACACTGAAGCTTTCTTT
-	TRBJ1-4	TRBV10-2	TRBD1	CASSDFGQGASNEKLFF	TGCGCCAGCAGTGACTTTGGACAGGGGGCTTCTAATGAAAAACTGTTTTTT
-	TRBJ2-7	TRBV30	-	CAWSVERGYEQYF	TGTGCCTGGAGTGTAGAAAGGGGGTACGAGCAGTACTTC
-	TRBJ2-7	TRBV10-2	TRBD1	CASSVSGTGGYEQYF	TGCGCCAGCAGTGTATCCGGGACAGGGGGTTACGAGCAGTACTTC
-	TRBJ1-3	TRBV5-1	-	CASSFGAPGAGNTIYF	TGCGCCAGCAGCTTTGGCGCGCCAGGGGCTGGAAACACCATATATTTT
few	TRBJ1-1	TRBV7-5	-	CASSLPGAMNTEAFF	TGTGCCAGCAGCTTGCCAGGGGCCATGAACACTGAAGCTTTCTTT
-	TRBJ2-3	TRBV18	-	CASSPAGTTDTQYF	TGTGCCAGCTCACCCGCAGGGACCACAGATACGCAGTATTTT
-	TRBJ2-1	TRBV9	TRBD2	CASSDNPQRGGRNEQFF	TGTGCCAGCAGCGACAATCCTCAACGGGGGGGTCGAAATGAGCAGTTCTTC
large	TRBJ2-7	TRBV19	-	CASSRTVSYEQYF	TGTGCCAGTAGTCGGACAGTTTCCTACGAGCAGTACTTC
few	TRBJ2-7	TRBV6-8	-	CASRVVSYEQYF	TGTGCCAGCAGAGTAGTGTCCTACGAGCAGTACTTC
few	TRBJ2-5	TRBV5-1	-	CASSLFGGEVETQYF	TGCGCCAGCAGCTTGTTCGGGGGAGAGGTTGAGACCCAGTACTTC
-	TRBJ1-2	TRBV18	-	CASSPPPQGGNGYTF	TGTGCCAGCTCACCTCCGCCACAGGGAGGGAATGGCTACACCTTC
-	TRBJ1-1	TRBV11-3	-	CASYLSSMNTEAFF	TGTGCCAGCTACCTGTCCTCCATGAACACTGAAGCTTTCTTT
few	TRBJ1-4	TRBV30	-	CAWSRDGLNSGKLFF	TGTGCCTGGAGTAGGGACGGTTTAAATTCGGGAAAACTGTTTTTT
few	TRBJ1-1	TRBV10-3	-	CAISEFSSGAGFTPEAFF	TGTGCCATCAGTGAGTTTTCGAGCGGGGCAGGGTTTACCCCCGAAGCTTTCTTT
few	TRBJ2-5	TRBV5-1	TRBD1	CASSLMPQGAKETQYF	TGCGCCAGCAGCTTGATGCCTCAGGGGGCAAAGGAGACCCAGTACTTC
-	TRBJ2-7	TRBV6-8	TRBD1	CASIDRGRKNEQYF	TGTGCCAGCATAGACAGGGGGCGTAAGAACGAGCAGTACTTC
few	TRBJ1-6	TRBV30	-	CACQGENSENSPLHF	TGTGCCTGCCAAGGGGAAAACAGCGAAAATTCACCCCTCCACTTT
medium-sized	TRBJ2-7	TRBV11-3	-	CASSGEGGTYEQYF	TGTGCCAGCAGCGGGGAAGGAGGGACCTACGAGCAGTACTTC
medium-sized	TRBJ1-1	TRBV6-8	-	CASSPGGVNTEAFF	TGTGCCAGCAGTCCTGGGGGGGTGAACACTGAAGCTTTCTTT
medium-sized	TRBJ1-2	TRBV6-8	TRBD1	CASSPQTGTNYGYTF	TGTGCCAGCAGCCCACAGACAGGGACCAACTATGGCTACACCTTC
-	TRBJ1-5	TRBV19	-	CVSNHRDSNQPQHF	TGTGTCAGCAATCACAGGGACAGCAATCAGCCCCAGCATTTT
medium-sized	TRBJ1-1	TRBV11-3	-	CASNQQGLGTEAFF	TGTGCCAGCAACCAACAGGGTTTGGGCACTGAAGCTTTCTTT
-	TRBJ2-3	TRBV9	-	CASSVRGGTDTQYF	TGTGCCAGCAGCGTAAGGGGAGGCACAGATACGCAGTATTTT
-	TRBJ1-2	TRBV11-3	-	CASSLGLEGWSGYTF	TGTGCCAGCAGCTTGGGCCTGGAGGGGTGGAGTGGCTACACCTTC
few	TRBJ2-1	TRBV18	-	CASSPQNGGLYNEQFF	TGTGCCAGCTCACCACAGAACGGGGGCCTCTACAATGAGCAGTTCTTC
-	TRBJ1-6	TRBV19	-	CASTPIGISSPLHF	TGTGCCAGTACCCCCATAGGGATCAGTTCACCCCTCCACTTT
few	TRBJ2-5	TRBV19	-	CASSRDFQETQYF	TGTGCCAGTAGCCGGGACTTCCAAGAGACCCAGTACTTC
-	TRBJ1-6	TRBV18	TRBD1	CASSPKWGQGETPLHF	TGTGCCAGCTCACCAAAGTGGGGTCAGGGGGAGACTCCCCTCCACTTT
few	TRBJ1-2	TRBV18	-	CASSYSRGANYGYTF	TGTGCCAGCTCGTACTCTCGGGGAGCTAACTATGGCTACACCTTC
-	TRBJ1-5	TRBV19	-	CASSEQSNQPQHF	TGTGCCAGTAGTGAGCAGAGCAATCAGCCCCAGCATTTT
large	TRBJ1-2	TRBV19	-	CASSQQGHYGYTF	TGTGCCAGTAGTCAGCAGGGTCACTATGGCTACACCTTC